A single sample is the source of the 21 T cell receptor beta chains below, sequenced in a study of cytomegalovirus exposure and HLA in healthy donors. TCRdb keeps only in-frame clones here, not all; method: immunoSEQ multiplex PCR. Counted here are 150,000 to 200,000 clones, 85% occurring once; the ten biggest clones make up approximately 15%. The sequencing sample was made of PBMCs. The receptor source for this set is a man between 18 and 35 years old in good health and CMV-seropositive.

This clone was seen a few times. The chain couples TRBV18 to TRBJ2-7, with TRBD1 matching over 9 bases. The CDR3 consists of 16 residues. Germline V CDR1 and CDR2: KGHSH, LQKENI. V dropped 0 bases and J dropped 2; count of bases not matched to a gene: 5. CDR3 bases: TGTGCCAGCTCACCACCGCCGGGACAGGGTCCCTACGAGCAGTACTTC. Residues: CASSPPPGQGPYEQYF.

V gene TRBV6-6 combines with J gene TRBJ1-2, with D possibly TRBD1 on 6 matching bases. The germline V gene has CDR1 MNHNY and CDR2 SVGAGI (reference sequence). The CDR3 loop spans 12 amino acids. Between the trimmed V and J ends, which lost 5 bases and 8 bases, there was a span of 12 bases. The CDR3 bases are TGTGCCAGCAGTGACGACAGGTTAGGCTACACCTTC. Protein product: CASSDDRLGYTF.

This clone was seen a handful of times. This chain uses TRBV25-1 with TRBJ2-7, with D possibly being TRBD2 (6 bases). Between the trimmed V and J ends, which lost 8 bases and 0 bases, there was a span of 11 bases. Germline loops: CDR1 MGHDK, CDR2 SYGVNS. This CDR3 has 13 residues. The CDR3 DNA sequence: TGTGCCAGCCGCGGGGCAGCCTCCTACGAGCAGTACTTC. As protein: CASRGAASYEQYF.

This clone was recorded a few times. The chain's CDR3 is CAWSVHGVQPQHF. The CDR3 DNA is TGTGCCTGGAGTGTCCACGGGGTTCAGCCCCAGCATTTT. J is TRBJ1-5 and V is TRBV30; D is ambiguous. The CDR3 has 13 amino acids. V was trimmed by 0 bases and J by 6 bases, leaving 9 bases between them. Germline loops: CDR1 GTSNPN, CDR2 SVGIG (reference sequence).

This clone was seen a handful of times. This chain uses TRBV4-1 with TRBJ2-7; 7 positions agree with TRBD2. Germline CDR1 reads MGHRA; CDR2 reads YSYEKL. CDR3 length: 15 amino acids. V dropped 4 bases and J dropped 3; count of bases not matched to a gene: 9. The CDR3 bases are TGCGCCAGCAGCCCAGTCGGACGGGGGGTCTACGAGCAGTACTTC. Translated, it gives CASSPVGRGVYEQYF.

The gene calls are TRBV7-9 and TRBJ1-1; possibly TRBD1 for D (5 bases). V lost 1 base and J lost 5, with 11 bases in between. This CDR3 region has 14 residues. Per germline, CDR1 SEHNR and CDR2 FQNEAQ (reference sequence). The CDR3 loop is CASSLVDSRTEAFF. CDR3 nucleotide sequence: TGTGCCAGCAGCTTAGTAGACAGTCGAACTGAAGCTTTCTTT.

The chain joins TRBV6-6 to TRBJ2-2; D might be TRBD1 (5 bases). The CDR3 sequence is 15 residues long. Looked up from germline, CDR1 is MNHNY and CDR2 is SVGAGI (reference sequence). The ends were cut back, 7 bases at V and 4 bases at J, with 16 bases in the middle. CDR3 in amino acids: CASIMGPPFTGELFF. Here the CDR3 DNA reads TGTGCCAGCATTATGGGGCCCCCTTTCACCGGGGAGCTGTTTTTT.

This chain uses TRBV15 with TRBJ1-5; a possible D gene is TRBD1 (5 bases). The V gene lost 0 bases and the J gene lost 7 bases, with 13 bases spanning the gap. Per the germline V gene, CDR1 is LNHNV and CDR2 is YYDKDF (reference sequence). This CDR3 region has 15 residues. CDR3 sequence: CATSRDGGVGQPQHF. The CDR3, as DNA: TGTGCCACCAGCAGAGATGGGGGGGTTGGACAGCCCCAGCATTTT. The entire variable domain, with the rest obtained from reference TRBV15 and TRBJ1-5, is as follows: DAMVIQNPRYQVTQFGKPVTLSCSQTLNHNVMYWYQQKSSQAPKLLFHYYDKDFNNEADTPDNFQSRRPNTSFCFLDIRSPGLGDTAMYLCATSRDGGVGQPQHFGDGTRLSIL.

The chain joins TRBV29-1 to TRBJ2-3; TRBD2 aligns across 12 bases. The CDR3 length is 13 residues. Per the germline V gene, CDR1 is SQVTM and CDR2 is ANQGSEA. Trimming cost V 7 bases and J 3 bases; bases outside gene matches: 2. In DNA form, the CDR3 reads TGCAGCGCGACTAGCGGGAGAACAGATACGCAGTATTTT. Protein: CSATSGRTDTQYF.

This clone was picked up one time. The chain links TRBV7-3 to TRBJ2-2; D call uncertain. CDR1 and CDR2 (germline): SGHTA, FQGTGA. V lost 6 bases and J 2 bases, leaving 10 bases between the germline ends. The CDR3 covers 14 residues. The CDR3 loop reads CASRSGQNTGELFF. As DNA, the CDR3 is TGTGCCAGCAGGAGTGGGCAAAACACCGGGGAGCTGTTTTTT.

The rearrangement uses TRBV18 and TRBJ2-2; possibly TRBD2 for D (6 bases). In germline, CDR1 is KGHSH, CDR2 LQKENI. Trimming pared 7 bases from V and 4 bases from J, leaving 19 bases between. The CDR3 is 16 amino acids. Here the CDR3 reads CASLKTGLKATGELFF. The CDR3 DNA is TGTGCCAGCTTAAAAACCGGACTAAAAGCCACCGGGGAGCTGTTTTTT.

The genes are TRBV9 and TRBJ2-7; 7 nucleotides match TRBD1. Unmatched junction bases numbered 2, after V lost 5 bases and J lost 3 bases. The CDR3 length is 12 residues. Germline lookup yields CDR1 SGDLS and CDR2 YYNGEE. CDR3 protein: CASSRDSYEQYF. DNA for the CDR3: TGTGCCAGCAGTCGGGACAGCTACGAGCAGTACTTC.

The rearrangement joins TRBV14 to TRBJ1-4; tentatively, D is TRBD1 (5 bases). The CDR3 covers 13 residues. Trimming cost V 2 bases and J 12 bases, with 13 bases left between them. Germline assignment: CDR1 SGHDN and CDR2 FVKESK. CDR3 coding DNA: TGTGCCAGCAGCCAATCTCTTGGACATCAACTGTTTTTT. Its translation is CASSQSLGHQLFF.

V is TRBV7-9 and J is TRBJ1-1; D call uncertain. V lost 0 bases and J 7 bases, leaving 6 bases between the germline ends. CDR3 size: 12 residues. Germline V CDR1 and CDR2: SEHNR, FQNEAQ (reference sequence). CDR3 bases: TGTGCCAGCAGCTTAGCCACTGGTGAAGCTTTCTTT. Its protein product is CASSLATGEAFF.

J is TRBJ2-1 and V is TRBV7-9; TRBD2 is a possible D gene (7 bases). The CDR3 sequence is 16 residues long. In germline, CDR1 is SEHNR, CDR2 FQNEAQ (reference sequence). V was cut by 2 bases and J by 5 bases, with 16 bases left in between. The CDR3 nucleotides read TGTGCCAGCAGCTTAATCCCTCCCGGGGGGCACAATGAGCAGTTCTTC. Translating it yields CASSLIPPGGHNEQFF.

This clone was observed once. This rearrangement joins TRBV5-1 to TRBJ2-5, with D possibly being TRBD2 (6 bases). The CDR3 is made up of 14 amino acids. Trimming removed 7 bases at V and 5 bases at J, with 18 bases between. The germline V gene has CDR1 SGHRS and CDR2 YFSETQ. CDR3 nucleotide sequence: TGCGCCAGCGGTCAGGGAGTAGGAGGGGAGACCCAGTACTTC. It codes for CASGQGVGGETQYF.

In its sample, this clone was seen once. The chain carries TRBV5-1 and TRBJ1-1, with 11 bases that match TRBD1. Trimming removed 4 bases from V and 5 bases from J; junction bases left unmatched: 7. Germline lookup yields CDR1 SGHRS and CDR2 YFSETQ. The CDR3 is 15 amino acids. The CDR3 DNA is TGCGCCAGCAGCATATGGGGGACAGGGGGTACTGAAGCTTTCTTT. This encodes CASSIWGTGGTEAFF.

The DNA of the CDR3 is TGCGCCAGCAGCCTCTTTGTGACAGGAGTCTCTGGGGCCAACGTCCTGACTTTC. This encodes CASSLFVTGVSGANVLTF. This rearrangement joins TRBV5-1 to TRBJ2-6; possible D gene TRBD1, 6 bases. Germline V lookup: CDR1 SGHRS, CDR2 YFSETQ. V was cut by 4 bases and J by 0 bases, with 17 bases left in between. The CDR3 contains 18 residues. The whole variable domain, filled in from reference TRBV5-1 and TRBJ2-6, reads KAGVTQTPRYLIKTRGQQVTLSCSPISGHRSVSWYQQTPGQGLQFLFEYFSETQRNKGNFPGRFSGRQFSNSRSEMNVSTLELGDSALYLCASSLFVTGVSGANVLTFGAGSRLTVL.

The CDR3 sequence: CASSLAARGPETQYF. In nucleotides, the CDR3 is TGCGCCAGCAGCTTGGCGGCCAGGGGGCCAGAGACCCAGTACTTC. The chain couples TRBV5-1 to TRBJ2-5; 8 bases map to TRBD1. The ends lost 0 bases at V and 4 bases at J; junction bases unmatched: 5. Germline V gene data show CDR1 as SGHRS and CDR2 as YFSETQ. The CDR3 consists of 15 residues.

The table lists this clone with many counts. The chain recombines TRBV10-2 with TRBJ1-6; possible D gene TRBD1, 6 bases. This CDR3 is built from 14 residues. The V end lost 3 bases, the J end lost 9 bases, and 12 bases lay between the germline ends. Germline CDR1 and CDR2: WSHSY and SAAADI. This CDR3 is CASSEQGLGSPLHF. The CDR3 DNA sequence: TGCGCCAGCAGTGAACAGGGTTTGGGTTCACCCCTCCACTTT.

This clone has ten or more counts. The V and J genes are TRBV6-1 and TRBJ1-5, with 7 bases that match TRBD1. The CDR3 consists of 13 residues. The ends lost 8 bases at V and 6 bases at J; junction bases unmatched: 7. Germline V gene lookup returns CDR1 MNHNS and CDR2 SASEGT. Written as DNA, the CDR3 is TGTGCCAGCGGACAGGACGAGCGTCAGCCCCAGCATTTT. Translation: CASGQDERQPQHF.